The clone carrying this TCR beta chain was seen once. Germline V gives CDR1 SGDLS, CDR2 YYNGEE. The CDR3 is 13 amino acids. With 4 bases clipped from V and 9 bases from J, the junction kept 9 bases outside the gene matches. The sample originates from a study of blood T cell repertoires in COVID-19. The wider study: The origin of the acute and convalescent COVID-19 samples was the United States, Italy and Spain. PBMCs, B-cell-depleted T cells, or T cells provided the cDNA or gDNA that made up the material.

TCRdb's copy holds only in-frame clones and misses some; the assay was immunoSEQ multiplex PCR. The sample yields fewer than 200,000 clones, just under 85% seen once. The sequencing input was peripheral blood. The sequence came from a man aged 35 to 55 who had recovered from COVID-19. The rearrangement uses TRBV9 and TRBJ1-2; 7 bases agree with TRBD1. The chain's CDR3 is CASSPRQGARYTF. The DNA of the CDR3 is TGTGCCAGCAGCCCTCGACAGGGAGCGCGCTACACCTTC.